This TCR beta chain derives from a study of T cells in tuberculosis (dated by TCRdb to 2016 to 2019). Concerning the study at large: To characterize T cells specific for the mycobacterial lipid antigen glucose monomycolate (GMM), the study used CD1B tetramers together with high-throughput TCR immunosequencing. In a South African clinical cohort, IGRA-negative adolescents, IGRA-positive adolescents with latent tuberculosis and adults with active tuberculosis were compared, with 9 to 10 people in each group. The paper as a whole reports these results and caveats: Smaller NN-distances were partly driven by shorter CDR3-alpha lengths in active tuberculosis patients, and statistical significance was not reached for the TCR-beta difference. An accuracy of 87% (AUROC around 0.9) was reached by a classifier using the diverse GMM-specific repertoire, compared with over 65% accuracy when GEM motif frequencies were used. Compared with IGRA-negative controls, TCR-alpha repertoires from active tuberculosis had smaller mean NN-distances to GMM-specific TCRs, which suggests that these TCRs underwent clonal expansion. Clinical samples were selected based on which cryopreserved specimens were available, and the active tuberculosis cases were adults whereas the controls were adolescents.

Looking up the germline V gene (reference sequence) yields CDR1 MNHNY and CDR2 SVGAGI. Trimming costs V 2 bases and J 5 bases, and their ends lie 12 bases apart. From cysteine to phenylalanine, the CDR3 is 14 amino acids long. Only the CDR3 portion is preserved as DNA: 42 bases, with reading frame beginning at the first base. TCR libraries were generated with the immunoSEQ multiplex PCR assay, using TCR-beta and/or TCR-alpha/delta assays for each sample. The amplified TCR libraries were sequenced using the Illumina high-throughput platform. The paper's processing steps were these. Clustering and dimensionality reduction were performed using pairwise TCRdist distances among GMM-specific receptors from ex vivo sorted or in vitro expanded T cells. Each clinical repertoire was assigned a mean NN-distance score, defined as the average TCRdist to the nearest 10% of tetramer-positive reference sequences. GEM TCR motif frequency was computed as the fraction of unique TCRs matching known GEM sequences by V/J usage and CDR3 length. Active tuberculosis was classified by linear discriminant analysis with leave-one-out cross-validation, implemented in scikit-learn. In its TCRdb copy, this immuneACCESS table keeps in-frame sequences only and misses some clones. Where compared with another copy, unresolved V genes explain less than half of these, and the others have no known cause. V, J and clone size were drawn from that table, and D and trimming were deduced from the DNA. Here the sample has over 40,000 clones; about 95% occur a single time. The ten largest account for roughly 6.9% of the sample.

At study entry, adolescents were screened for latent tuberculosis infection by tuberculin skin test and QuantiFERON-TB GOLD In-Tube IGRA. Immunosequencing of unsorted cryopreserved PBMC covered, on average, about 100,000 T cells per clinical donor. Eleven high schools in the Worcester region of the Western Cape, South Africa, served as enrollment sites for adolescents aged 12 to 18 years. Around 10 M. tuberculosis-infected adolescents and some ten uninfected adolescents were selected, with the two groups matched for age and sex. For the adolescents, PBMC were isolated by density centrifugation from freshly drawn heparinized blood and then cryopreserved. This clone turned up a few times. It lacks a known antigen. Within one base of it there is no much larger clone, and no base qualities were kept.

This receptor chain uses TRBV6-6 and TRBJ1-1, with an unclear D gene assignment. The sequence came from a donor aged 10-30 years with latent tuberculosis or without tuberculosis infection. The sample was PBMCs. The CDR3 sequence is CASSYGQGPTEAFF. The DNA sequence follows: TGTGCCAGCAGTTACGGGCAAGGTCCGACTGAAGCTTTCTTT.